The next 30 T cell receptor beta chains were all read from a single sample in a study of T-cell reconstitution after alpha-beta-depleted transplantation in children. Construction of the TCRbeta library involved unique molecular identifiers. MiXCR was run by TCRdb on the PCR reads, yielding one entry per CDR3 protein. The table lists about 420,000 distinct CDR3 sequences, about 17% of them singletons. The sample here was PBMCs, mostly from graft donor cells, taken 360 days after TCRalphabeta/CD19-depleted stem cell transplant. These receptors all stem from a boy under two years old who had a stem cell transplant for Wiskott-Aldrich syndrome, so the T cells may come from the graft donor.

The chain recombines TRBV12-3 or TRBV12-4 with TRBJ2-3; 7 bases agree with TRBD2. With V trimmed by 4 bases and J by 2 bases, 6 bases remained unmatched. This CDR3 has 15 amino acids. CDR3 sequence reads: CASSSSAGATDTQYF. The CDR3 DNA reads TGTGCCAGCAGTTCCTCCGCGGGAGCCACAGATACGCAGTATTTT.

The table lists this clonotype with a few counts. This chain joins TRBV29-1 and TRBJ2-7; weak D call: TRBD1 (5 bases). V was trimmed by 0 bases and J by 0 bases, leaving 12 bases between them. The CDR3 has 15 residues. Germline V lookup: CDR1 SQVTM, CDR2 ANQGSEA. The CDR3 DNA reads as TGCAGCGTTGAAGATTGGCAGGGAAGCTCCTACGAGCAGTACTTC. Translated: CSVEDWQGSSYEQYF.

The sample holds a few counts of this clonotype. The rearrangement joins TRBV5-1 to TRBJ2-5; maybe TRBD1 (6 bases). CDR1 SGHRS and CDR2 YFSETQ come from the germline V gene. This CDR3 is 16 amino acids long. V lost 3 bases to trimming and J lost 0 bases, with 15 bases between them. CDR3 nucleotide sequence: TGCGCCAGCAGCTCCGGACAGCCAGTTTACCAAGAGACCCAGTACTTC. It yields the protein CASSSGQPVYQETQYF.

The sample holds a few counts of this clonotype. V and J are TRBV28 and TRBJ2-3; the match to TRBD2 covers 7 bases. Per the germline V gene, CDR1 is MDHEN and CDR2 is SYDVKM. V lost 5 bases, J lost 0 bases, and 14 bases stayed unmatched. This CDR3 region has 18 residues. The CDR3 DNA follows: TGTGCCAGCAGTCTTTGGGACTACCAGGGTGGGAGCACAGATACGCAGTATTTT. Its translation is CASSLWDYQGGSTDTQYF.

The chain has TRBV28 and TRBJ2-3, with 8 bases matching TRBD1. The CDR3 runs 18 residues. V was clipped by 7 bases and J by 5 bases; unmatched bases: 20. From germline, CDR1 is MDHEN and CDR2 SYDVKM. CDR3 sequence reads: CASTTRDRFGGIRDTQYF. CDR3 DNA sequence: TGTGCCAGCACCACTAGGGACAGGTTCGGCGGAATCAGAGATACGCAGTATTTT.

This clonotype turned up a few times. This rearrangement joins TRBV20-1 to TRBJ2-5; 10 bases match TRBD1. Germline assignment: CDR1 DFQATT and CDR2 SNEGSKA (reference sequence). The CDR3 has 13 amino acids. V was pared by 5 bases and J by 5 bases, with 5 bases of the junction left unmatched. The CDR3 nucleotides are TGCAGTGCTCTCCGGGACAGGGGCGAGACCCAGTACTTC. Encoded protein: CSALRDRGETQYF.

The CDR3 reads CASSPSGTVNIQYF. Written as DNA, the CDR3 is TGTGCCAGCAGCCCGAGCGGGACTGTAAACATTCAGTACTTC. This chain links TRBV7-2 with TRBJ2-4, with 7 bases matching TRBD2. The CDR3 loop spans 14 amino acids. V dropped 5 bases and J dropped 6; count of bases not matched to a gene: 7. The V gene's germline CDR1 is SGHTA and CDR2 FQGNSA. Using reference TRBV7-2 and TRBJ2-4 for the parts outside the CDR3, the full variable domain is GAGVSQSPSNKVTEKGKDVELRCDPISGHTALYWYRQSLGQGLEFLIYFQGNSAPDKSGLPSDRFSAERTGGSVSTLTIQRTQQEDSAVYLCASSPSGTVNIQYFGAGTRLSVL.

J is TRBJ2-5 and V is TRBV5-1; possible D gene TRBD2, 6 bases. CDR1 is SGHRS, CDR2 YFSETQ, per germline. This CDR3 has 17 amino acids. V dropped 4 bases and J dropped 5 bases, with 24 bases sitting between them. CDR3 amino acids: CASSRQAGEGARETQYF. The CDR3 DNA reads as TGCGCCAGCAGCCGTCAAGCGGGTGAAGGGGCGCGGGAGACCCAGTACTTC.

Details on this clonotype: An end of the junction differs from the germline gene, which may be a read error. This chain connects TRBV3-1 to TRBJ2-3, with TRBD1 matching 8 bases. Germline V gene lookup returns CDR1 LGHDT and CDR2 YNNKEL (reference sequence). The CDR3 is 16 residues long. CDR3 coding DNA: TGTGCCAGAAGCCTACCGACAGGGGCCGCAACAGATACGCAGTATTTT. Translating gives CARSLPTGAATDTQYF.

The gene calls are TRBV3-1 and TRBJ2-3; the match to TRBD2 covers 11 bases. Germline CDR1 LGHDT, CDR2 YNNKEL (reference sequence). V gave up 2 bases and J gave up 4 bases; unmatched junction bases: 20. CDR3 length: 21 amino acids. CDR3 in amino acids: CASSQTLRTGPTSGSPDTQYF. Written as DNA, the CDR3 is TGTGCCAGCAGCCAAACGCTCAGGACAGGGCCAACTAGCGGGAGTCCAGATACGCAGTATTTT.

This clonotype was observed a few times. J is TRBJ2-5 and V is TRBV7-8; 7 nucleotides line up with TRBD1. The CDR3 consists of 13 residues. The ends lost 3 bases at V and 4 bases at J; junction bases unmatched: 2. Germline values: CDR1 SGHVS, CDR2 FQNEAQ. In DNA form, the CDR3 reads TGTGCCAGCAGCTTCAGACAGGGAGAGACCCAGTACTTC. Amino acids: CASSFRQGETQYF.

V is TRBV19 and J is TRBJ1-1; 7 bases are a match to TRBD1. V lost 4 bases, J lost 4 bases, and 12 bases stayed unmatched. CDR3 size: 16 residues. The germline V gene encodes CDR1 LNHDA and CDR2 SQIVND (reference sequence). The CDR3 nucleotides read TGTGCCAGTAGTAGAGGGACAGTCGTAAGAAGCACTGAAGCTTTCTTT. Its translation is CASSRGTVVRSTEAFF.

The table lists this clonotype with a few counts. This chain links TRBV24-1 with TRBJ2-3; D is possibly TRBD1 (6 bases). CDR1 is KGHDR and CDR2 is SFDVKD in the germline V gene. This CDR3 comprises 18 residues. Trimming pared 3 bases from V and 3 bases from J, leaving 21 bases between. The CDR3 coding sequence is TGTGCCACCAGTGATACCCCTTCGACAGGAGCAAATACAGATACGCAGTATTTT. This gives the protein CATSDTPSTGANTDTQYF.

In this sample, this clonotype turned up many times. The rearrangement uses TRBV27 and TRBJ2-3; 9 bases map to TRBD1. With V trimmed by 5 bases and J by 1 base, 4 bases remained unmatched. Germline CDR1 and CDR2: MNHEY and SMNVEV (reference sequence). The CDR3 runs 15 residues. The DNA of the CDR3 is TGTGCCAGCAGTCCTTGGGACAGGGGCACAGATACGCAGTATTTT. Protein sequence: CASSPWDRGTDTQYF.

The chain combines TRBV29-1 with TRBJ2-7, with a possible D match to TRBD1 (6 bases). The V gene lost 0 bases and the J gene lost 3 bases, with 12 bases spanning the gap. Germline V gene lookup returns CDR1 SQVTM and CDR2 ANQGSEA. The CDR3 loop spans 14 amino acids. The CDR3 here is CSVEDRRGGYEQYF. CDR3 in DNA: TGCAGCGTTGAAGATCGCAGGGGCGGCTACGAGCAGTACTTC.

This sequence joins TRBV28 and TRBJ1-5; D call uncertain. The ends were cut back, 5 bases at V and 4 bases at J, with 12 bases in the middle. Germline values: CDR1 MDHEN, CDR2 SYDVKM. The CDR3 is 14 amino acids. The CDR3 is CASSPGRYNQPQHF. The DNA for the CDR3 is TGTGCCAGCAGTCCAGGACGGTATAATCAGCCCCAGCATTTT. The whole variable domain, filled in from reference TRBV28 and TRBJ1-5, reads DVKVTQSSRYLVKRTGEKVFLECVQDMDHENMFWYRQDPGLGLRLIYFSYDVKMKEKGDIPEGYSVSREKKERFSLILESASTNQTSMYLCASSPGRYNQPQHFGDGTRLSIL.

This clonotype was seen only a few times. In DNA, the CDR3 is TGTGCCAGCAGTTTAAGGCGGTTGGAGCAGTTCTTC. Its protein product is CASSLRRLEQFF. The chain has TRBV12-3 or TRBV12-4 and TRBJ2-1; D gene unclear. V was pared by 2 bases and J by 10 bases, with 9 bases between. The CDR3 consists of 12 residues.

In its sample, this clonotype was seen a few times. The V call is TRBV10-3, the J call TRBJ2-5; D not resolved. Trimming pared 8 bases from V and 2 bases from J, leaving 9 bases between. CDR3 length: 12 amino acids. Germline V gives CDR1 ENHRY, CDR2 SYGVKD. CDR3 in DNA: TGTGCCATCTCAACAACTCAAGAGACCCAGTACTTC. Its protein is CAISTTQETQYF.

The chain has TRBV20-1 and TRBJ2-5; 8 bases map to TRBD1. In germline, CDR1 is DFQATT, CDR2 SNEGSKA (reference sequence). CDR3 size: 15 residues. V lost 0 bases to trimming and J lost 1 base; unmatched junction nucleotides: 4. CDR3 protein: CSARDPQGAQETQYF. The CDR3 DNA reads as TGCAGTGCTAGAGATCCCCAGGGGGCCCAAGAGACCCAGTACTTC.

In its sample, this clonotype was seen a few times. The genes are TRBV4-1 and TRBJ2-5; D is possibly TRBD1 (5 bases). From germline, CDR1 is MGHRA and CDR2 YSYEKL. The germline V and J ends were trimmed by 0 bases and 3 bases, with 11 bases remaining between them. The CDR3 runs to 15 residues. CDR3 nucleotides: TGCGCCAGCAGCCAAGATCCGTCGGACAAAGAGACCCAGTACTTC. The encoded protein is CASSQDPSDKETQYF.

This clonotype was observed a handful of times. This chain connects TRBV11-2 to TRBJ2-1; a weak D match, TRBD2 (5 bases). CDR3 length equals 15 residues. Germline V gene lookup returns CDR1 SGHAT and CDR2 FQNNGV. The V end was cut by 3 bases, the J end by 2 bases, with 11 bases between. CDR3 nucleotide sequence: TGTGCCAGCAGCTTGGAGGCCCCTCCCTACAATGAGCAGTTCTTC. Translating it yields CASSLEAPPYNEQFF.

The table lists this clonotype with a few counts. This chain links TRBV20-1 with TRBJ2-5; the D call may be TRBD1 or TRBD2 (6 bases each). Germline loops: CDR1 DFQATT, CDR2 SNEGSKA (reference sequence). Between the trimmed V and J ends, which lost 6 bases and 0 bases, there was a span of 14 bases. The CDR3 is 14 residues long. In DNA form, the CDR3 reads TGCAGTGCCCCCAGGAGGGGGTACCAAGAGACCCAGTACTTC. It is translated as CSAPRRGYQETQYF.

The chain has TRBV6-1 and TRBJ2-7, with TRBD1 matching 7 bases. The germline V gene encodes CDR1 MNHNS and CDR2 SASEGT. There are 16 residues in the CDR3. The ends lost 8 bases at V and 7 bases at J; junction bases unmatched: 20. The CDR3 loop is CASLRYPSPTGKEQYF. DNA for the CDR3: TGTGCCAGCCTCCGATACCCCTCACCGACAGGGAAGGAGCAGTACTTC.

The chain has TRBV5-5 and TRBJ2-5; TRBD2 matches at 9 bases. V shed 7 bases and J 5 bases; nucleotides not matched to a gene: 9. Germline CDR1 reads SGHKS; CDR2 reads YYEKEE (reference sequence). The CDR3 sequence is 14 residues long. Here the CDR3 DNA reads TGTGCCAGCTCGTGGGGACTAGCTCCTGAGACCCAGTACTTC. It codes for CASSWGLAPETQYF. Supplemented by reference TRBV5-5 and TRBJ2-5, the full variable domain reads DAGVTQSPTHLIKTRGQQVTLRCSPISGHKSVSWYQQVLGQGPQFIFQYYEKEERGRGNFPDRFSARQFPNYSSELNVNALLLGDSALYLCASSWGLAPETQYFGPGTRLLVL.

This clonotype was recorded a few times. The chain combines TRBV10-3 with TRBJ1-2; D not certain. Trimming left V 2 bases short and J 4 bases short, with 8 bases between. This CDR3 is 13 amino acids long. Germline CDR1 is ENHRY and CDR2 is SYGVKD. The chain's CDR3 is CAISEEDLYGYTF. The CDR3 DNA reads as TGTGCCATCAGTGAGGAGGACCTCTATGGCTACACCTTC.

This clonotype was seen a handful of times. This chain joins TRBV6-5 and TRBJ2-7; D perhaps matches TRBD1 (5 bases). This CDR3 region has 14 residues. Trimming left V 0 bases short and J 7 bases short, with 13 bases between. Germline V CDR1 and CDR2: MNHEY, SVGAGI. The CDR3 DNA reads TGTGCCAGCAGTTACTCTGGGGCCATCGGGGAGCAGTACTTC. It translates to CASSYSGAIGEQYF.

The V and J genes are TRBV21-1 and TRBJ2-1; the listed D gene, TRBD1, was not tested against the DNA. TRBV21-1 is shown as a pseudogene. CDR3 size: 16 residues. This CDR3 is CASSNEDRGHNNEQFF. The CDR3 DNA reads TGTGCCAGCAGCAATGAGGACAGGGGGCATAACAATGAGCAGTTCTTC.

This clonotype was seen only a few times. Here the CDR3 reads CASSSGGGTYNEQFF. The CDR3 nucleotides read TGTGCCAGCAGTTCAGGGGGAGGAACCTACAATGAGCAGTTCTTC. This chain links TRBV28 with TRBJ2-1, with a weak D call TRBD1 (7 bases). V lost 4 bases and J 2 bases, leaving 12 bases between the germline ends. The CDR3 spans 15 residues. Germline values: CDR1 MDHEN, CDR2 SYDVKM.

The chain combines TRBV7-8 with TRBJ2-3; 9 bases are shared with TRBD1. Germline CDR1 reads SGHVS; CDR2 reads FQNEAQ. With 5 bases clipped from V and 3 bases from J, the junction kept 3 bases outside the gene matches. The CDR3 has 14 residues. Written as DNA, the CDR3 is TGTGCCAGCAGCGCTGACAGGGGGACAGATACGCAGTATTTT. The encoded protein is CASSADRGTDTQYF.

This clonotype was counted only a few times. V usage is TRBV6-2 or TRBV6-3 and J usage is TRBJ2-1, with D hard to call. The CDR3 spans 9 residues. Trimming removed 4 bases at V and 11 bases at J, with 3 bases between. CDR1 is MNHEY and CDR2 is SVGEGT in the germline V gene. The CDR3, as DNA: TGTGCCAGCAGTTCAAAGCAGTTCTTC. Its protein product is CASSSKQFF.